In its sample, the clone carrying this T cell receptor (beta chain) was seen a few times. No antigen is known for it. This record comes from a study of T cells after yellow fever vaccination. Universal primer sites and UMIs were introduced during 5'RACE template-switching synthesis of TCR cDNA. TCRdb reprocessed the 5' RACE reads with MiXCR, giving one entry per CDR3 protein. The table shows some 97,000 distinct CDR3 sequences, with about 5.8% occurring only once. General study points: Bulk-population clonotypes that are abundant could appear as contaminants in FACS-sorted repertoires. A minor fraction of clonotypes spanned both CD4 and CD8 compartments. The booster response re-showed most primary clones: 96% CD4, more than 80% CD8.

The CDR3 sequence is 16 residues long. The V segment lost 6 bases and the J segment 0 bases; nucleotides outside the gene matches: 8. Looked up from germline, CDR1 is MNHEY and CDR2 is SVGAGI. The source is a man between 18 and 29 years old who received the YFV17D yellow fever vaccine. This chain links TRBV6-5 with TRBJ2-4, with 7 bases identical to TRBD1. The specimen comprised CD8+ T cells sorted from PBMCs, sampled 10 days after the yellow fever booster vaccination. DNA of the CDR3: TGTGCCAGCAGCAAACAGGGGATAGCAGCCAAAAACATTCAGTACTTC. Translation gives CASSKQGIAAKNIQYF.